This passage covers 15 T cell receptor beta chains from one sample sequenced in a study of cytomegalovirus exposure and HLA in healthy donors. PCR primers comprised 60 Vbeta and 13 Jbeta primers. The protocol was immunoSEQ multiplex PCR, while the TCRdb copy is restricted to in-frame clones and leaves out a portion. This sample's table reports 150,000 to 200,000 clones. The specimen was PBMCs. The receptors were gathered from a woman in her sixties or seventies in good health and CMV-seronegative.

This chain joins TRBV10-3 and TRBJ2-1, with TRBD1 matching over 7 bases. V lost 8 bases and J lost 5; bases outside the gene matches: 9. The CDR3 runs 14 residues. The germline CDR1 and CDR2 sequences are ENHRY and SYGVKD. The CDR3 DNA reads TGTGCCATCGGGGTAGGGGACAGAAACAATGAGCAGTTCTTC. As protein: CAIGVGDRNNEQFF.

This chain uses TRBV6-6 with TRBJ2-7; maybe TRBD2 (5 bases). Trimming took 0 bases from V and 7 from J, leaving 13 bases between them. This CDR3 region has 14 residues. Germline lookup yields CDR1 MNHNY and CDR2 SVGAGI (reference sequence). CDR3 loop: CASSYSDGTSEQYF. CDR3 sequence (DNA): TGTGCCAGCAGTTACTCGGACGGAACTAGTGAGCAGTACTTC.

The rearrangement links TRBV13 to TRBJ1-3, with a possible D match to TRBD1 (5 bases). Trimming shortened V by 5 bases and J by 8 bases, and 10 bases separated the two germline ends. In germline, CDR1 is PRHDT, CDR2 FYEKMQ (reference sequence). This CDR3 has 12 amino acids. As DNA, the CDR3 is TGTGCCAGCAGCGCCCGGGGGGACACCATATATTTT. Its translation: CASSARGDTIYF.

V is TRBV4-2 and J is TRBJ1-2, with D unresolved. Germline loops: CDR1 LGHNA, CDR2 YNFKEQ. The CDR3 consists of 15 residues. V dropped 1 base and J dropped 8 bases, with 17 bases sitting between them. The CDR3, as DNA: TGTGCCAGCAGCCAAGGGGAATTCGGGGTGGACGGCTACACCTTC. This sequence encodes CASSQGEFGVDGYTF.

The chain links TRBV11-2 to TRBJ2-7, with TRBD1 matching 7 bases. V lost 5 bases, J lost 6 bases, and 16 bases stayed unmatched. The CDR3 covers 16 residues. CDR1 is SGHAT, CDR2 FQNNGV, per germline. Here the CDR3 DNA reads TGTGCCAGCAGCAGCCTAGGAGATACAGGGGCTTTCGAGCAGTACTTC. Amino acid sequence: CASSSLGDTGAFEQYF.

The J gene is TRBJ1-2, the V gene TRBV7-9; D is ambiguous. CDR1 SEHNR and CDR2 FQNEAQ come from the germline V gene (reference sequence). The CDR3 consists of 16 residues. Trimming pared 6 bases from V and 1 base from J, leaving 18 bases between. CDR3 amino acids: CASRSGTGQINYGYTF. The CDR3, as DNA: TGTGCCAGCAGAAGCGGAACGGGCCAAATTAACTATGGCTACACCTTC. The full variable domain, completed using reference TRBV7-9 and TRBJ1-2, is DTGVSQNPRHKITKRGQNVTFRCDPISEHNRLYWYRQTLGQGPEFLTYFQNEAQLEKSRLLSDRFSAERPKGSFSTLEIQRTEQGDSAMYLCASRSGTGQINYGYTFGSGTRLTVV.

The V and J genes are TRBV27 and TRBJ2-1, with 8 bases lining up with TRBD1. Germline V CDR1 and CDR2: MNHEY, SMNVEV (reference sequence). The CDR3 sequence is 15 residues long. Losses at the gene ends were 5 bases for V and 10 bases for J; bases not matched to a gene: 13. The CDR3 sequence: CASSLTGVNSIEQFF. The CDR3 nucleotides read TGTGCCAGCAGTCTGACAGGGGTGAACAGCATCGAGCAGTTCTTC.

The DNA for the CDR3 is TGTGCCAGCAGCAGCGGACAGGGGGCGGATCAGCCCCAGCATTTT. It translates to CASSSGQGADQPQHF. The chain combines TRBV5-8 with TRBJ1-5; 11 bases are a match to TRBD1. V lost 4 bases and J lost 5; bases outside the gene matches: 5. CDR1 and CDR2 from the germline V gene are SGHTS and YDEGEE. This CDR3 comprises 15 residues.

The chain recombines TRBV9 with TRBJ2-1; TRBD1 matches at 8 bases. CDR1 is SGDLS and CDR2 is YYNGEE in the germline V gene. With 0 bases clipped from V and 8 bases from J, the junction kept 7 bases outside the gene matches. The CDR3 length is 15 residues. The CDR3 DNA is TGTGCCAGCAGCGTAGACGGATACAGGGGGTATGAGCAGTTCTTC. As protein: CASSVDGYRGYEQFF.

This chain joins TRBV7-2 and TRBJ2-6; TRBD1 agrees at 7 bases. In germline, CDR1 is SGHTA, CDR2 FQGNSA. V was pared by 5 bases and J by 0 bases, with 7 bases of the junction left unmatched. The CDR3 runs to 17 residues. CDR3 residues: CASSPRQGFSGANVLTF. Here the CDR3 DNA reads TGTGCCAGCAGCCCCCGACAGGGCTTCTCTGGGGCCAACGTCCTGACTTTC.

The V call is TRBV6-5, the J call TRBJ1-1; unclear D gene. Looked up from germline, CDR1 is MNHEY and CDR2 is SVGAGI. This CDR3 spans 13 amino acids. The V gene lost 7 bases and the J gene lost 2 bases, with 11 bases spanning the gap. CDR3 sequence reads: CASTREGNTEAFF. CDR3 nucleotide sequence: TGTGCCAGCACCCGTGAGGGAAACACTGAAGCTTTCTTT.

The chain carries TRBV19 and TRBJ1-2; TRBD1 matches at 8 bases. Germline V CDR1 and CDR2: LNHDA, SQIVND (reference sequence). The CDR3 runs to 14 residues. Unmatched junction bases numbered 9, after V lost 4 bases and J lost 8 bases. This CDR3 is CASSTVGQGEGYTF. The CDR3 nucleotides are TGTGCCAGTAGTACAGTCGGACAGGGCGAAGGCTACACCTTC.

The chain links TRBV27 to TRBJ1-5; D is possibly TRBD1 (6 bases). CDR1 is MNHEY, CDR2 SMNVEV, per germline (reference sequence). V lost 6 bases and J 3 bases, leaving 15 bases between the germline ends. This CDR3 comprises 15 residues. For the CDR3, the DNA is TGTGCCAGCAGGCCCGGACAGAACCTCAATCAGCCCCAGCATTTT. As protein: CASRPGQNLNQPQHF.

This rearrangement joins TRBV6-4 to TRBJ2-2, with a tentative D call TRBD2 (6 bases). The V end lost 5 bases, the J end lost 5 bases, and 15 bases lay between the germline ends. This CDR3 has 15 residues. The germline V gene has CDR1 MRHNA and CDR2 SNTAGT. CDR3 in amino acids: CASSPRPGRTGELFF. CDR3 nucleotides: TGTGCCAGCAGTCCCCGGCCAGGGAGGACCGGGGAGCTGTTTTTT.

V is TRBV7-9 and J is TRBJ1-1; D is possibly TRBD1 (5 bases). The germline V and J ends were trimmed by 1 base and 4 bases, with 16 bases remaining between them. This CDR3 region has 16 residues. Germline CDR1 and CDR2: SEHNR and FQNEAQ (reference sequence). DNA of the CDR3: TGTGCCAGCAGCTTAGTAGGCCAGGGCTTAGGCACTGAAGCTTTCTTT. Its protein is CASSLVGQGLGTEAFF.